This T cell receptor (beta chain) was sequenced in a study of blood T cell repertoires in COVID-19. Turning to the study itself: Samples representing acute and convalescent COVID-19 were sourced from the United States, Italy and Spain. From T cells, B-cell-depleted T cells, or PBMCs came the material, which was cDNA or gDNA.

The V and J ends lost 4 bases and 0 bases, in that order; junction bases with no gene match: 9. Germline CDR1 reads SGDLS; CDR2 reads YYNGEE. This CDR3 is built from 16 residues. Some clones are missing from TCRdb's copy, which holds only in-frame ones; the method was immunoSEQ multiplex PCR. This table has a few hundred thousand clones, 84% appearing once. The receptor was isolated from a woman in her 40s who had recovered from COVID-19. This sequence joins TRBV9 and TRBJ1-1, with 7 bases lining up with TRBD1. The sequenced sample consisted of peripheral blood. The CDR3 is CASSRSRGQMNTEAFF. The CDR3 region has the DNA TGTGCCAGCAGCAGAAGTAGGGGACAGATGAACACTGAAGCTTTCTTT.